The present T cell receptor (beta chain) was sequenced within a study of control samples from healthy donors and cancer patients. Clones were read by immunoSEQ multiplex PCR, and TCRdb kept only the in-frame ones, dropping some. The sample has 75,000 to 100,000 clones; 70% to 90% are singletons. V lost 4 bases, J lost 1 base, and 4 bases lay in between. This CDR3 contains 12 residues. Germline-derived CDR1 and CDR2 are SEHNR and FQNEAQ (reference sequence). The chain joins TRBV7-9 to TRBJ1-1, with no clear D. Sequencing input: blood. The sequence came from a woman aged 45-65 years in good health. The CDR3 here is CASSYENTEAFF. For the CDR3, the DNA is TGTGCCAGCAGCTACGAGAACACTGAAGCTTTCTTT. Using reference TRBV7-9 and TRBJ1-1 for the parts outside the CDR3, the full variable domain is DTGVSQNPRHKITKRGQNVTFRCDPISEHNRLYWYRQTLGQGPEFLTYFQNEAQLEKSRLLSDRFSAERPKGSFSTLEIQRTEQGDSAMYLCASSYENTEAFFGQGTRLTVV.